The T cell receptor beta chain described here comes from a study of shared clonotypes between healthy human individuals. This CDR3 region has 17 residues. CDR1 is MGHRA, CDR2 YSYEKL, per germline. With V trimmed by 0 bases and J by 2 bases, 4 bases remained unmatched. Original analysis: Without quality scores, immunoSEQ junctional reads could not be filtered like full-length reads. Clones were read by immunoSEQ multiplex PCR, and TCRdb kept only the in-frame ones, dropping some. V, J and clone size reflect that table, while D and trimming were determined from the DNA. The data contain some 2,500,000 clones, around 90% of them singletons.

The specimen was naive CD4+ T cells from PBMCs. Specified subset: CD45RA+ positively selected. This receptor was obtained from a man between 18 and 29 years old in good health. Some clones in this sample may be carry-over from other donors' samples. The V gene is TRBV4-1, the J gene TRBJ2-1; 10 nucleotides agree with TRBD2. The CDR3 is CASSQDSLAGAYNEQFF. CDR3 sequence (DNA): TGCGCCAGCAGCCAAGATTCGCTAGCGGGAGCCTACAATGAGCAGTTCTTC.